This T cell receptor beta chain stems from a study of T cell changes during pregnancy in multiple sclerosis. TCRdb keeps only in-frame clones here, not all; method: immunoSEQ multiplex PCR. The sample has 40,000 to 60,000 clones, roughly nine tenths seen once; the top ten hold 10%. This specimen was CD8+ T cells from peripheral blood mononuclear cells, taken after pregnancy. The TCR sequence derives from a female donor with multiple sclerosis, enrolled in a pregnancy study.

CDR3 in DNA: TGTGCCAGCAGCTTCAGGGGGGAAACTGAAGCTTTCTTT. Its translation is CASSFRGETEAFF. The chain joins TRBV11-3 to TRBJ1-1; the match to TRBD1 covers 7 bases. The V gene end was trimmed by 3 bases and the J gene end by 5 bases; junction bases not matched to a gene: 3. There are 13 residues in the CDR3. The V gene's germline CDR1 is SGHNT and CDR2 YENEEA.